Below, 19 T cell receptor beta chains from the same sample are listed, as sequenced in a study of OX40 agonist ivuxolimab in advanced cancers. Here immunoSEQ multiplex PCR was the method, and the copy in TCRdb shows in-frame clones only, minus some. The sample lists 40,000 to 45,000 clones, roughly 80% occurring once. Sequences were derived from CD4+ or CD8+ T cells sorted from blood, sampled in a trial of the OX40 agonist ivuxolimab. The receptors were gathered from an adult with an advanced solid tumor such as melanoma, head and neck, liver or kidney cancer.

The rearrangement uses TRBV23-1 and TRBJ2-3; D gene ambiguous. TRBV23-1 is an ORF; its function is uncertain. This CDR3 comprises 16 residues. The germline V and J ends were trimmed by 9 bases and 0 bases, with 19 bases remaining between them. In DNA, the CDR3 is TGCGCCAGGCTCGGCGAGAATACCCCTAGCACAGATACGCAGTATTTT. This translates into CARLGENTPSTDTQYF.

The chain recombines TRBV11-3 with TRBJ2-2; D is unclear. V was pared by 4 bases and J by 7 bases, with 13 bases between. Germline lookup yields CDR1 SGHNT and CDR2 YENEEA. The CDR3 length is 14 residues. CDR3 DNA sequence: TGTGCCAGCAGCTCCCGAGACGTGCGCGGGGAGCTGTTTTTT. Translating gives CASSSRDVRGELFF.

This clone showed up just once. The CDR3 region has the DNA TGTGCCACCAGCAGGTTGCTAGAAGGAGGCGAGCAGTACTTC. Residues: CATSRLLEGGEQYF. The chain uses TRBV15 and TRBJ2-7; maybe TRBD2 (5 bases). Trimming removed 3 bases from V and 6 bases from J, with 15 bases in between. The CDR3 consists of 14 residues. Germline CDR1 LNHNV, CDR2 YYDKDF (reference sequence).

V gene TRBV11-2 combines with J gene TRBJ2-5; tentatively, D is TRBD1 (6 bases). The CDR3 spans 14 residues. Trimming pared 3 bases from V and 7 bases from J, leaving 15 bases between. Per the germline V gene, CDR1 is SGHAT and CDR2 is FQNNGV. The CDR3 reads CASSFGTGSPTQYF. In nucleotides, the CDR3 is TGTGCCAGCAGCTTCGGCACAGGGAGCCCGACCCAGTACTTC.

This CDR3 reads CASSGGSGHTEAFF. CDR3 DNA: TGTGCCAGCTCAGGGGGATCCGGGCACACTGAAGCTTTCTTT. This rearrangement joins TRBV28 to TRBJ1-1, with 7 bases matching TRBD1. V gave up 8 bases and J gave up 3 bases; unmatched junction bases: 9. CDR1 is MDHEN and CDR2 is SYDVKM in the germline V gene. The CDR3 has 14 amino acids.

The sample holds one count of this clone. The rearrangement uses TRBV10-3 and TRBJ1-1; possible D gene TRBD1, 5 bases. The CDR3 is 16 amino acids. V lost 0 bases, J lost 6 bases, and 17 bases lay in between. The germline V gene encodes CDR1 ENHRY and CDR2 SYGVKD. CDR3 sequence: CAISESGRGRSAEAFF. The CDR3 coding sequence is TGTGCCATCAGTGAGTCGGGGAGGGGAAGAAGCGCTGAAGCTTTCTTT.

V and J are TRBV28 and TRBJ2-6; no definite D call. The ends were cut back, 7 bases at V and 1 base at J, with 11 bases in the middle. Germline CDR1 is MDHEN and CDR2 is SYDVKM. The CDR3 extends over 15 amino acids. CDR3 coding DNA: TGTGCCAGCAATTGGGCCTTATCTGGGGCCAACGTCCTGACTTTC. Residues: CASNWALSGANVLTF.

V usage is TRBV25-1 and J usage is TRBJ2-7; D unresolved. The germline V gene encodes CDR1 MGHDK and CDR2 SYGVNS. The CDR3 loop spans 13 amino acids. The V end lost 0 bases, the J end lost 6 bases, and 9 bases lay between the germline ends. The CDR3 DNA reads TGTGCCAGCAGTGAATATGGGCCTCCCGAGCAGTACTTC. Its protein is CASSEYGPPEQYF.

V and J are TRBV10-3 and TRBJ2-7; a possible D gene is TRBD1 (7 bases). Germline CDR1 and CDR2: ENHRY and SYGVKD. The CDR3 has 13 amino acids. Trimming took off 4 bases at V and 6 bases at J, with 13 bases between the two ends. The DNA of the CDR3 is TGTGCCATCAGTGCTTCAGGGGGGTTCGAGCAGTACTTC. Protein product: CAISASGGFEQYF.

V is TRBV6-5 and J is TRBJ2-2, with D perhaps matching TRBD2 (7 bases). Germline V lookup: CDR1 MNHEY, CDR2 SVGAGI. The CDR3 runs to 13 residues. Deletions cut 8 bases from V and 3 bases from J, with 10 bases between. The CDR3 loop is CASGRGYTGELFF. CDR3 coding DNA: TGTGCCAGCGGGAGGGGGTACACCGGGGAGCTGTTTTTT.

The rearrangement links TRBV29-1 to TRBJ2-5; TRBD2 matches 14 bases. Germline loops: CDR1 SQVTM, CDR2 ANQGSEA. The CDR3 sequence is 15 residues long. The ends lost 6 bases at V and 5 bases at J; junction bases unmatched: 8. CDR3 nucleotide sequence: TGCAGCGTCGCTAGGACTAGCGGGAGGTCGGAGACCCAGTACTTC. This sequence encodes CSVARTSGRSETQYF.

The V and J genes are TRBV5-1 and TRBJ2-7; 9 bases are shared with TRBD1. The CDR3 is 14 residues long. Germline V CDR1 and CDR2: SGHRS, YFSETQ. Trimming at V came to 4 bases and at J to 3 bases, leaving 5 bases not matched to a gene. The CDR3 sequence: CASSPTGGNYEQYF. CDR3 DNA sequence: TGCGCCAGCAGCCCGACAGGGGGTAACTACGAGCAGTACTTC.

The V gene is TRBV7-9, the J gene TRBJ1-2; D uncertain. CDR1 is SEHNR and CDR2 is FQNEAQ in the germline V gene (reference sequence). The CDR3 is made up of 13 amino acids. V was shortened by 2 bases and J by 6 bases, with 10 bases between the two germline ends. The CDR3 here is CASSLSEKDGYTF. The CDR3 DNA follows: TGTGCCAGCAGCTTAAGCGAGAAGGATGGCTACACCTTC. Complete variable domain (other parts from reference TRBV7-9 and TRBJ1-2): DTGVSQNPRHKITKRGQNVTFRCDPISEHNRLYWYRQTLGQGPEFLTYFQNEAQLEKSRLLSDRFSAERPKGSFSTLEIQRTEQGDSAMYLCASSLSEKDGYTFGSGTRLTVV.

The V gene is TRBV2, the J gene TRBJ2-7, with TRBD2 matching over 8 bases. The CDR3 is 14 amino acids. Germline values: CDR1 SNHLY, CDR2 FYNNEI. V lost 8 bases to trimming and J lost 1 base; unmatched junction nucleotides: 7. CDR3 nucleotide sequence: TGTGCCAGCGCTAGCGGGCTTAATTCCTACGAGCAGTACTTC. Its translation is CASASGLNSYEQYF.

This clone was recorded a few times. The junction does not match germline at one end; this may be a read error. The V and J genes are TRBV20-1 and TRBJ2-7; D perhaps matches TRBD2 (6 bases). This CDR3 has 11 amino acids. Per the germline V gene, CDR1 is DFQATT and CDR2 is SNEGSKA (reference sequence). CDR3 coding DNA: TGCAGCGCTAGGGGAGCGGGCGAGCAGTACTTC. Its protein is CSARGAGEQYF.

The J gene is TRBJ1-6, the V gene TRBV11-2; no clear D. The CDR3 length is 16 residues. Germline CDR1 and CDR2: SGHAT and FQNNGV. The ends were cut back, 2 bases at V and 7 bases at J, with 15 bases in the middle. CDR3 sequence: CASSLYFGSENSPLHF. The CDR3 DNA sequence: TGTGCCAGCAGCTTATATTTCGGTAGTGAAAATTCACCCCTCCACTTT.

The chain is built from TRBV19 and TRBJ1-4; TRBD1 aligns across 11 bases. Germline CDR1 reads LNHDA; CDR2 reads SQIVND (reference sequence). CDR3 length: 16 amino acids. The V and J ends lost 5 bases and 5 bases, in that order; junction bases with no gene match: 7. The chain's CDR3 is CASSPRTGGMNEKLFF. CDR3 DNA: TGTGCCAGTAGTCCGCGGACAGGGGGCATGAATGAAAAACTGTTTTTT.

The J gene is TRBJ1-5, the V gene TRBV28; D perhaps matches TRBD1 (5 bases). This CDR3 spans 14 amino acids. Deletions cut 4 bases from V and 5 bases from J, with 12 bases between. The germline V gene has CDR1 MDHEN and CDR2 SYDVKM. The CDR3 loop is CASSSPGLDQPQHF. The CDR3 bases are TGTGCCAGCAGTTCCCCAGGGCTGGATCAGCCCCAGCATTTT.

The rearrangement links TRBV2 to TRBJ1-2; D ambiguous. The germline V and J ends were trimmed by 4 bases and 5 bases, with 8 bases remaining between them. Germline values: CDR1 SNHLY, CDR2 FYNNEI. The CDR3 is 12 amino acids. The CDR3 sequence is CASSGGEYGYTF. In DNA form, the CDR3 reads TGTGCCAGCAGTGGTGGGGAGTATGGCTACACCTTC. The full variable domain, in which reference TRBV2 and TRBJ1-2 provide the parts outside the CDR3, is EPEVTQTPSHQVTQMGQEVILRCVPISNHLYFYWYRQILGQKVEFLVSFYNNEISEKSEIFDDQFSVERPDGSNFTLKIRSTKLEDSAMYFCASSGGEYGYTFGSGTRLTVV.